A single T cell receptor (beta chain) is shown here with its context. The antigen remains unidentified. This sample was included in a study of beta chain features in type 1 diabetes. Looking at the study overall: There was similarity between patients and healthy donors in age, gender and cell yields.

The germline V gene has CDR1 GTSNPN and CDR2 SVGIG (reference sequence). J gave up 3 bases and V 0 bases, and 7 bases lay outside the gene matches. CDR3 size: 15 residues. Study-level results: The study notes PCR might favor shorter templates equally in patients and controls. TCRB CDR3s were moderately but significantly shorter in Type 1 diabetes patients in all four CD4+ subsets.

Reverse transcribing all isolated RNA meant expressed TCRB transcripts were sequenced. TCRdb keeps only in-frame clones here, not all; method: immunoSEQ multiplex PCR. Seen here are roughly 330,000 clones, around an eighth observed once, and the top ten hold about 0.016%. The sample consisted of naive CD4+ T cells from blood. The chain has TRBV30 and TRBJ2-7; 8 bases line up with TRBD2. This sequence originates from a woman in her late teens or twenties with type 1 diabetes. CDR3 DNA sequence: TGTGCCTGGAGTGTACCCTCGGGGGGGATCTACGAGCAGTACTTC. This translates into CAWSVPSGGIYEQYF.